This T cell receptor beta chain was captured in a study of Tregs in tolerant kidney transplant recipients. Study findings and constraints: Activated donor B cell expansion appeared to reveal the most relevant donor-specific TCRbeta repertoire. No direct test of biological reproducibility was done here. Tolerant patients' donor-specific Tregs expanded beyond overall Tregs, suggesting antigen-driven growth.

A word on this clone: Its antigen is unidentified.

Related graft donors supplied nonmyeloablative bone marrow transplants, and mixed chimerism was transient. CD4+CD25+CD127- Tregs, CD4+CD25- non-Tregs, CD4 and CD8 cells were sorted. The assay was immunoSEQ multiplex PCR, and TCRdb's table has in-frame clones only and misses some. Among roughly 70,000 clones listed, over 75% were seen once. This CDR3 contains 17 residues. Germline CDR1 and CDR2: LGHNA and YSLEER. J gave up 6 bases and V 0 bases, and 9 bases lay outside the gene matches. The rearrangement uses TRBV4-3 and TRBJ2-7; 12 bases align to TRBD2. The sequence was collected from a human patient who received a combined kidney and bone marrow transplant. Some T cells may originate from the graft donor. The input for sequencing was CD4+ T cells from blood (PBMCs), taken 6 months after the transplant. The DNA of the CDR3 is TGCGCCAGCAGCCAAGATCCTACTAGCGGGAGGAGGGTCGAGCAGTACTTC. Translated: CASSQDPTSGRRVEQYF.